The 10 T cell receptor beta chains below were found in one sample sequenced in a study of identical twins. TCRdb re-called the 5' RACE reads through MiXCR, storing one row per CDR3 protein. The sample includes approximately 680,000 distinct CDR3 sequences, 7% to 7.5% of them seen just once. These data also formed part of another study, on yellow fever vaccine responses in identical twins.

The sequenced sample was PBMCs. These receptors came from a woman younger than 30 in good health.

This clonotype was counted many times. V usage is TRBV29-1 and J usage is TRBJ2-3, with D perhaps TRBD2 (6 bases). Germline values: CDR1 SQVTM, CDR2 ANQGSEA. V gave up 0 bases and J gave up 2 bases, with 15 bases separating them. CDR3 size: 16 residues. The CDR3: CSVEDSGSYLTDTQYF. The DNA of the CDR3 is TGCAGCGTTGAAGATTCCGGGAGTTACCTCACAGATACGCAGTATTTT.

The CDR3 nucleotides read TGTGCCACCAGCAAAGGGCAAGCGTACCAAGAGACCCAGTACTTC. Its protein is CATSKGQAYQETQYF. V gene TRBV15 combines with J gene TRBJ2-5; D remains ambiguous. From germline, CDR1 is LNHNV and CDR2 YYDKDF (reference sequence). The CDR3 runs 15 residues. Trimming removed 4 bases from V and 0 bases from J, with 12 bases in between.

This clonotype has a count of ten or more. V is TRBV10-3 and J is TRBJ1-5; D is uncertain. CDR1 and CDR2 (germline): ENHRY, SYGVKD. The CDR3 has 15 amino acids. V lost 2 bases and J 5 bases, leaving 13 bases between the germline ends. DNA of the CDR3: TGTGCCATCAGTGAGAATACGAACTTCGATCAGCCCCAGCATTTT. This gives the protein CAISENTNFDQPQHF.

This clonotype was seen many times. The chain employs TRBV3-1 and TRBJ2-1, with 12 bases lining up with TRBD2. CDR1 and CDR2 (germline): LGHDT, YNNKEL (reference sequence). With 2 bases clipped from V and 4 bases from J, the junction kept 3 bases outside the gene matches. CDR3 length: 16 amino acids. As DNA, the CDR3 is TGTGCCAGCAGCCAATCCGGACTAGCGGGATACAATGAGCAGTTCTTC. Encoded protein: CASSQSGLAGYNEQFF.

The chain carries TRBV7-2 and TRBJ1-2; weak D call: TRBD1 (5 bases). Germline-derived CDR1 and CDR2 are SGHTA and FQGNSA. This CDR3 has 15 amino acids. Trimming took 9 bases from V and 1 from J, leaving 18 bases between them. The CDR3 region is CASYLWDRDNYGYTF. Written as DNA, the CDR3 is TGTGCCAGTTATCTATGGGACCGAGATAACTATGGCTACACCTTC.

The rearrangement links TRBV9 to TRBJ1-1; D is possibly TRBD1 (6 bases). This CDR3 region has 13 residues. With 4 bases removed from V and 7 bases from J, the gap between germline ends came to 14 bases. Germline V gene sequence: CDR1 SGDLS, CDR2 YYNGEE. In nucleotides, the CDR3 is TGTGCCAGCAGCACTATAACAGGGCTTGAAGCTTTCTTT. It is translated as CASSTITGLEAFF.

The J gene is TRBJ2-5, the V gene TRBV5-1; TRBD2 matches 7 bases. In germline, CDR1 is SGHRS, CDR2 YFSETQ. V lost 0 bases to trimming and J lost 1 base; unmatched junction nucleotides: 6. This CDR3 has 16 amino acids. The CDR3 spells CASSLAGGRGQETQYF. CDR3 nucleotides: TGCGCCAGCAGCTTGGCGGGGGGTAGGGGCCAAGAGACCCAGTACTTC.

This clonotype was counted ten times or more. V is TRBV12-3 or TRBV12-4 and J is TRBJ2-5; 8 bases match TRBD2. This CDR3 is 14 amino acids long. J lost 5 bases, V lost 5 bases, and 7 bases had no gene match. Here the CDR3 DNA reads TGTGCCAGCAGTCCACTAGCGGCGCGTGAGACCCAGTACTTC. Protein: CASSPLAARETQYF.

This chain joins TRBV6-1 and TRBJ2-2, with D tentatively TRBD2 (6 bases). The CDR3 sequence is 14 residues long. Trimming removed 9 bases from V and 1 base from J, with 12 bases in between. The germline V gene has CDR1 MNHNS and CDR2 SASEGT. The CDR3 coding sequence is TGTGCCAGTGTAGCGGTTCTGAACACCGGGGAGCTGTTTTTT. It encodes CASVAVLNTGELFF.

Ten or more counts support this clonotype. The chain carries TRBV20-1 and TRBJ2-5, with D uncertain. The CDR3 spans 13 residues. Trimming took off 1 base at V and 4 bases at J, with 10 bases between the two ends. Germline lookup yields CDR1 DFQATT and CDR2 SNEGSKA (reference sequence). The CDR3 loop is CSARVLQLETQYF. The CDR3 DNA follows: TGCAGTGCTAGAGTATTACAGCTAGAGACCCAGTACTTC.